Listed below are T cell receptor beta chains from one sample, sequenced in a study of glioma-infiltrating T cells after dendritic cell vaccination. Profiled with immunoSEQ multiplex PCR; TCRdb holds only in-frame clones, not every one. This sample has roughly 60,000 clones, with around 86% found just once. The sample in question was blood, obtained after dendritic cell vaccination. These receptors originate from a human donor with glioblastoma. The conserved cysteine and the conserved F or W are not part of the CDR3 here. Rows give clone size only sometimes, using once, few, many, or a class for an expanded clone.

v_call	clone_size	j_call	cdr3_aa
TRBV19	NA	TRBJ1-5	ASTTSPQPQH
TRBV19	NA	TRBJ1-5	ASSMNRMPPQH
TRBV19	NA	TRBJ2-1	ASSQRTSGYNEQF
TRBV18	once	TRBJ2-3	ASSAGGGDTQY
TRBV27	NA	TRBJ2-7	ASSPPGRESYEQY
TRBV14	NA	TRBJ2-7	ASSVQGLAGSEQY
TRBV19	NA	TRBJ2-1	ASSIDLAGAVYEQF
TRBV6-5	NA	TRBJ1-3	ASQRQGSGNTIY
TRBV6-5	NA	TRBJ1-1	ASSYSRSRMNTEAF
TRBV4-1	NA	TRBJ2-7	ASSHSSGTGVHEQY
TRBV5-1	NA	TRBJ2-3	ASSYNLGTDTQY
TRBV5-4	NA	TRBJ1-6	ASRDKQGANSPLH
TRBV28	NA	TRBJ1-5	ASSTSGSRQPQH
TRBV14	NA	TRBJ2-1	ASSHFQGGGNNEQF
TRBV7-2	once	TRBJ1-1	ASSIREQGARAF
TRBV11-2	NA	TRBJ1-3	ASSSRGGGNTIY
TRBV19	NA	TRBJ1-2	ASRANRALSSNYGYT
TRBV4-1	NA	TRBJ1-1	ASSQAGGRGLSGPPTEAF
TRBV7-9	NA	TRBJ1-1	ASSLGGGGNTEAF
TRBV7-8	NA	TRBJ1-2	ASSPAGGGLDGYT
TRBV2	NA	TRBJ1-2	ASSARRTLANYGYT
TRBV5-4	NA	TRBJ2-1	ASSLDRQGYNEQF
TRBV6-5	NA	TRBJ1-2	ASSSPRDRGVYGYT
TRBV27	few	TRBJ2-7	ASSLTGGTNEQY